The clone carrying this T cell receptor beta chain appeared many times. Its antigen is unknown. MiXCR, run by TCRdb on the 5' RACE reads, gives a single entry per CDR3 protein. Of fewer than 100,000 distinct CDR3 sequences in the sample, around 11% were seen once. The source of the sample is a study of early T cells in non-severe SARS-CoV-2 infection. The study, taken as a whole, reports: Anti-spike CD8 specificities were favored by VDJdb matching, whose results missed private and CD4 specificities.

The CDR3 length is 16 residues. Trimming at V came to 7 bases and at J to 3 bases, leaving 15 bases not matched to a gene. This receptor was taken from an adult who was a healthcare worker with PCR-confirmed SARS-CoV-2 infection or an uninfected control (not recorded which). The chain carries TRBV12-3 or TRBV12-4 and TRBJ2-7; TRBD1 agrees at 7 bases. The specimen sequenced was whole blood. The CDR3 spells CASTHPGTAYHYEQYF. CDR3 coding DNA: TGTGCCAGCACCCATCCCGGGACAGCTTATCACTACGAGCAGTACTTC.